The next 18 T cell receptor beta chains were all read from a single sample in a study of blood T cell repertoires in COVID-19. Sequencing used immunoSEQ multiplex PCR; TCRdb keeps in-frame clones, though not all of them. The data contain about 500,000 clones, 75% to 90% of them seen just once; the ten biggest clones take up 0.7%. Sequencing was performed on PBMCs or T cells enriched from blood (not recorded which). These receptor sequences come from a woman aged 18-29 years who had recovered from COVID-19.

The chain uses TRBV4-1 and TRBJ1-2, with 9 bases aligning to TRBD1. With V trimmed by 2 bases and J by 2 bases, 6 bases remained unmatched. The CDR3 covers 16 residues. Per the germline V gene, CDR1 is MGHRA and CDR2 is YSYEKL. The CDR3 reads CASSQPGQGVNYGYTF. For the CDR3, the DNA is TGCGCCAGCAGCCAACCGGGACAGGGAGTAAACTATGGCTACACCTTC.

The CDR3 DNA reads as TGTGCCAGCAGGGAGGGGGCAGACGAAAAACTGTTTTTT. Its translation is CASREGADEKLFF. The chain combines TRBV7-9 with TRBJ1-4, with 7 bases aligning to TRBD1. V was clipped by 6 bases and J by 8 bases; unmatched bases: 6. Germline CDR1 reads SEHNR; CDR2 reads FQNEAQ (reference sequence). This CDR3 is built from 13 residues. Variable domain in full (rest from reference TRBV7-9 and TRBJ1-4): DTGVSQNPRHKITKRGQNVTFRCDPISEHNRLYWYRQTLGQGPEFLTYFQNEAQLEKSRLLSDRFSAERPKGSFSTLEIQRTEQGDSAMYLCASREGADEKLFFGSGTQLSVL.

V gene TRBV5-1 combines with J gene TRBJ2-7, with a tentative D call TRBD1 (6 bases). Germline CDR1 and CDR2: SGHRS and YFSETQ. The germline V and J ends were trimmed by 2 bases and 3 bases, with 18 bases remaining between them. The CDR3 runs to 16 residues. The CDR3, as DNA: TGCGCCAGCAGCTTTATTCCGGGACAAGCGAACTACGAGCAGTACTTC. Translating it yields CASSFIPGQANYEQYF.

This clone was observed once. The chain recombines TRBV5-1 with TRBJ2-7; a possible D gene is TRBD2 (6 bases). V dropped 1 base and J dropped 2 bases, with 13 bases sitting between them. The CDR3 has 15 residues. The germline V gene has CDR1 SGHRS and CDR2 YFSETQ. Here the CDR3 reads CASSLLPGLTYEQYF. The CDR3 nucleotides read TGCGCCAGCAGCTTGTTACCGGGACTGACCTACGAGCAGTACTTC.

This clone was observed a handful of times. The chain has TRBV10-3 and TRBJ1-2; D perhaps matches TRBD1 (6 bases). Trimming pared 10 bases from V and 8 bases from J, leaving 14 bases between. The CDR3 is 11 residues long. Germline CDR1 and CDR2: ENHRY and SYGVKD. The CDR3 DNA reads TGTGCCAGTTTATACAGGGAAGGCTACACCTTC. This encodes CASLYREGYTF.

V usage is TRBV2 and J usage is TRBJ1-3, with TRBD1 matching over 9 bases. The germline V gene has CDR1 SNHLY and CDR2 FYNNEI. The V segment lost 4 bases and the J segment 6 bases; nucleotides outside the gene matches: 7. CDR3 length: 15 residues. For the CDR3, the DNA is TGTGCCAGCAGTGGTAGGGACAGGGAGGCAAACACCATATATTTT. Its translation: CASSGRDREANTIYF.

A word on this clone: This sample includes further DNA sequences coding for the same CDR3. The chain recombines TRBV28 with TRBJ1-2; TRBD1 agrees at 9 bases. Trimming at V came to 2 bases and at J to 5 bases, leaving 3 bases not matched to a gene. The CDR3 runs 14 residues. CDR1 is MDHEN, CDR2 SYDVKM, per germline. The CDR3 reads CASSLGQGSYGYTF. Written as DNA, the CDR3 is TGTGCCAGCAGTTTAGGACAGGGGAGTTATGGCTACACCTTC.

V is TRBV7-9 and J is TRBJ2-3; D may be TRBD1 (5 bases). V shed 1 base and J shed 4 bases, with 15 bases lying between them. The CDR3 sequence is 16 residues long. CDR1 is SEHNR and CDR2 is FQNEAQ in the germline V gene (reference sequence). CDR3 sequence (DNA): TGTGCCAGCAGCTTAGATACGGCAGGGATGGCAGATACGCAGTATTTT. It is translated as CASSLDTAGMADTQYF.

The chain has TRBV16 and TRBJ2-7; the match to TRBD2 covers 9 bases. The germline V gene encodes CDR1 KGHSY and CDR2 FQNENV. This CDR3 spans 14 amino acids. V was clipped by 4 bases and J by 3 bases; unmatched bases: 4. The CDR3 coding sequence is TGTGCCAGCAGCCCTAGCGGGGTAGGCTACGAGCAGTACTTC. Its protein is CASSPSGVGYEQYF.

The gene calls are TRBV5-1 and TRBJ2-3; 7 bases are shared with TRBD1. The V gene end was trimmed by 5 bases and the J gene end by 3 bases; junction bases not matched to a gene: 6. Germline values: CDR1 SGHRS, CDR2 YFSETQ. The CDR3 has 14 amino acids. The chain's CDR3 is CASRTDRSTDTQYF. CDR3 DNA: TGCGCCAGCAGGACGGACAGGAGTACAGATACGCAGTATTTT.

This chain uses TRBV5-4 with TRBJ1-6, with TRBD1 matching over 9 bases. In germline, CDR1 is SGHNT, CDR2 YYREEE (reference sequence). After removal of 3 bases from V and 5 bases from J, the junction contained 6 bases not matched to a gene. The CDR3 is made up of 16 amino acids. The chain's CDR3 is CASSSGQGRDNSPLHF. DNA for the CDR3: TGTGCCAGCAGCTCGGGACAGGGACGGGATAATTCACCCCTCCACTTT.

The CDR3 sequence: CASSLGGTGGEDEQFF. The CDR3 region has the DNA TGTGCCAGCAGCTTAGGAGGGACAGGGGGCGAGGATGAGCAGTTCTTC. The chain uses TRBV11-3 and TRBJ2-1; 12 bases match TRBD1. The CDR3 runs 16 residues. Germline V gene lookup returns CDR1 SGHNT and CDR2 YENEEA. J was trimmed by 8 bases and V by 1 base; bases with no gene match: 6.

This clone has a single count. The rearrangement links TRBV10-2 to TRBJ1-1; D gene unclear. The V end was cut by 6 bases, the J end by 4 bases, with 15 bases between. This CDR3 comprises 14 residues. The germline CDR1 and CDR2 sequences are WSHSY and SAAADI. CDR3 in DNA: TGCGCCAGCAGGGTTACCGGAGGCGGCACTGAAGCTTTCTTT. Translated, it gives CASRVTGGGTEAFF.

The V and J genes are TRBV24-1 and TRBJ2-3; a possible D gene is TRBD1 (6 bases). In germline, CDR1 is KGHDR, CDR2 SFDVKD. The CDR3 is 14 amino acids. With 2 bases removed from V and 6 bases from J, the gap between germline ends came to 11 bases. DNA of the CDR3: TGTGCCACCAGTGATTCTGCAGGGGAGGATACGCAGTATTTT. Translation gives CATSDSAGEDTQYF.

The genes are TRBV5-4 and TRBJ1-1; TRBD1 agrees at 9 bases. Per the germline V gene, CDR1 is SGHNT and CDR2 is YYREEE (reference sequence). This CDR3 is built from 15 residues. V was pared by 4 bases and J by 7 bases, with 11 bases of the junction left unmatched. In DNA, the CDR3 is TGTGCCAGCAGCGGCACCGGGACAGGGTTAGGTGAAGCTTTCTTT. It yields the protein CASSGTGTGLGEAFF.

This chain joins TRBV30 and TRBJ1-1; D perhaps matches TRBD1 (6 bases). V was cut by 0 bases and J by 4 bases, with 15 bases left in between. Germline V gives CDR1 GTSNPN, CDR2 SVGIG (reference sequence). There are 15 residues in the CDR3. The CDR3 protein is CAWSVPGHRSTEAFF. The DNA of the CDR3 is TGTGCCTGGAGTGTACCGGGACACCGTTCCACTGAAGCTTTCTTT.

This sequence joins TRBV10-1 and TRBJ1-3; D unclear. CDR3 length equals 15 residues. The germline V gene encodes CDR1 WNHNN and CDR2 SYGVQD (reference sequence). Trimming left V 10 bases short and J 7 bases short, with 23 bases between. CDR3 nucleotide sequence: TGCGCCACCCGAAAACGGTCCCCGCTGGTGAACACCATATATTTT. Its translation: CATRKRSPLVNTIYF.

The chain carries TRBV23-1 and TRBJ2-7, with 7 bases that match TRBD1. TRBV23-1 is treated as an ORF (open reading frame) with a function not yet certain. V shed 3 bases and J 3 bases; nucleotides not matched to a gene: 8. The CDR3 sequence is 15 residues long. Here the CDR3 DNA reads TGCGCCAGCAGTCAGGGACAGACATTTCGCTACGAGCAGTACTTC. This sequence encodes CASSQGQTFRYEQYF.